The rows below give T cell receptor beta chains drawn from one sample of a study of T cell responses to AZD1222 COVID-19 vaccine. Generated by immunoSEQ multiplex PCR, the TCRdb table keeps only in-frame clones and is missing some. The sample has some 100,000 clones; about 86% are singletons. This sample comprised peripheral blood, obtained 28 days after the second AZD1222 dose. The receptors shown here come from an adult who received the AZD1222 COVID-19 vaccine. Both conserved end residues are part of each CDR3. The D gene is left open where the match is weak. Some rows have no size entry. The others give once, few or many, or a class for an expanded clone.

>TRBV27|13|NA|TRBJ1-2|TRBD1
TGTGCCAGCAGTTTATCTCGGGACAGGGAGTACACCTTC
CASSLSRDREYTF
>TRBV5-8|12|NA|TRBJ1-1|NA
TGTGCCAGGACTACGGCCAACACTGAAGCTTTCTTT
CARTTANTEAFF
>TRBV19|17|NA|TRBJ1-3|NA
TGTGCCAGTAGTCTATTCGGAGGGGCAATCTCTGGAAACACCATATATTTT
CASSLFGGAISGNTIYF
>TRBV7-8|15|NA|TRBJ2-5|TRBD2
TGTGCCAGCAGCTTAGGGAGCGGGGGAGGAGAGACCCAGTACTTC
CASSLGSGGGETQYF
>TRBV18|16|NA|TRBJ2-1|TRBD2
TGTGCCAGCTCACCTCAGGGGACTAGCGGCGACAGTGAGCAGTTCTTC
CASSPQGTSGDSEQFF
>TRBV15|15|NA|TRBJ1-1|NA
TGTGCCACCAGTAGGGGATGGGGGACGAACACTGAAGCTTTCTTT
CATSRGWGTNTEAFF
>TRBV9|16|once|TRBJ1-6|NA
TGTGCCAGCAGCGTCCGCCAGACTTCCTATAATTCACCCCTCCACTTT
CASSVRQTSYNSPLHF
>TRBV20-1|10|once|TRBJ2-3|NA
TGCGGGGGGAGCACAGATACGCAGTATTTT
CGGSTDTQYF
>TRBV3-1/TRBV3-2|15|NA|TRBJ1-2|NA
TGTGCCAGCAGCCAAAGAACAGGGTATCCCTATGGCTACACCTTC
CASSQRTGYPYGYTF
>TRBV9|15|NA|TRBJ2-7|TRBD2
TGTGCCAGCAGCGTAGCTCCTAGCGGAACCTACGAGCAGTACTTC
CASSVAPSGTYEQYF
>TRBV4-3|16|NA|TRBJ1-6|NA
TGCGCCAGCAGTCGGGGGATGTACAGGGAGGCCTCACCCCTCCACTTT
CASSRGMYREASPLHF
>TRBV2|15|NA|TRBJ1-1|TRBD1
TGTGCCAGCAGTGAATCAGGACAGGGGAACACTGAAGCTTTCTTT
CASSESGQGNTEAFF
>TRBV6-5|16|once|TRBJ1-2|NA
TGTGCCAGCAGTTACCCCCAGGGATCTACTAACTATGGCTACACCTTC
CASSYPQGSTNYGYTF
>TRBV18|12|NA|TRBJ2-2|NA
TGTGCCAGCTCGGCGGGGACCGGGGAGCTGTTTTTT
CASSAGTGELFF
>TRBV6-5|14|NA|TRBJ1-2|NA
TGTGCCAGCAGTCCGGGCGGGACTAACTATGGCTACACCTTC
CASSPGGTNYGYTF
>TRBV19|16|NA|TRBJ2-7|NA
TGTGCCAGTAGTATAAGATCGTGGACAGCAGTCTACGAGCAGTACTTC
CASSIRSWTAVYEQYF
>TRBV6-5|13|few|TRBJ1-5|NA
TGTGCCAGTCAGGGGTATAGCAATCAGCCCCAGCATTTT
CASQGYSNQPQHF
>TRBV4-1|14|NA|TRBJ2-1|NA
TGCGCCAGCAGCCAAGATCCCGGGGACAATGAGCAGTTCTTC
CASSQDPGDNEQFF
>TRBV27|15|NA|TRBJ2-3|NA
TGTGCCAGCAGTGACGGACTTACTAGCACAGATACGCAGTATTTT
CASSDGLTSTDTQYF
>TRBV24-1|15|NA|TRBJ2-5|NA
TGTGCCACCAGTGAGTCGGGGTTCGAGGGCGAGACCCAGTACTTC
CATSESGFEGETQYF
>TRBV20-1|15|NA|TRBJ1-6|NA
TGCAGTGCGAGTGGCTCCGGGGGGCCGATTTCACCCCTCCACTTT
CSASGSGGPISPLHF
>TRBV5-4|15|NA|TRBJ2-7|TRBD2
TGTGCCAGCAGCTTCGGACTAGCGAGCTCCTACGAGCAGTACTTC
CASSFGLASSYEQYF
>TRBV4-1|13|NA|TRBJ1-1|NA
TGCGCCAGCAGCCAAGATACCCGGCTGGGAGCTTTCTTT
CASSQDTRLGAFF
>TRBV5-1|17|NA|TRBJ2-1|TRBD2
TGCGCCAGCAGCTCAAATTCGGGACTAGCGGGAAATAATGAGCAGTTCTTC
CASSSNSGLAGNNEQFF
>TRBV28|18|few|TRBJ2-1|TRBD1
TGTGCCAGCAGTCCCTTCACATACAGGGGGCCCTCCTACAATGAGCAGTTCTTC
CASSPFTYRGPSYNEQFF
>TRBV2|14|NA|TRBJ2-7|TRBD1
TGTGCCAGCAGGGTGACAGGGTCGGCGTACGAGCAGTACTTC
CASRVTGSAYEQYF
>TRBV18|17|NA|TRBJ1-6|NA
TGTGCCAGCTCACAAACCGCGGGGGACTCCTATAATTCACCCCTCCACTTT
CASSQTAGDSYNSPLHF
>TRBV6-5|12|NA|TRBJ1-2|NA
TGTGCCAGCAGGACGTCTAACTATGGCTACACCTTC
CASRTSNYGYTF
>TRBV4-2|17|NA|TRBJ2-5|TRBD2
TGTGCCAGCAGCCAAGATCCAGCGGGAGGGGGGCAGGGGGCCCAGTACTTC
CASSQDPAGGGQGAQYF
>TRBV6-5|15|NA|TRBJ1-3|NA
TGTGCCAGCAGTTACTCAGGGAGCTCTGGAAACACCATATATTTT
CASSYSGSSGNTIYF
>TRBV27|15|NA|TRBJ2-2|NA
TGTGCCAGCACCAAGCTAGCTCCGAGCACCGGGGAGCTGTTTTTT
CASTKLAPSTGELFF
>TRBV4-3|16|NA|TRBJ1-5|NA
TGCGCCAGCAGCCAAGAGTCAGGGAATAGCAATCAGCCCCAGCATTTT
CASSQESGNSNQPQHF
>TRBV7-2|16|once|TRBJ2-7|NA
TGTGCCAGCAGCTTAGTCCCAGACAGCCGGACCTACGAGCAGTACTTC
CASSLVPDSRTYEQYF
>TRBV28|13|NA|TRBJ1-1|NA
TGTGCCAGCAGTTTGGTCGAGGGCACTGAAGCTTTCTTT
CASSLVEGTEAFF
>TRBV5-4|12|NA|TRBJ1-2|TRBD1
TGTGCCAGCAGCATAGACAGGGGTGGCTACACCTTC
CASSIDRGGYTF
>TRBV28|13|once|TRBJ2-7|NA
TGTGCCAGCAGTTTATCCCGATCCTACGAGCAGTACTTC
CASSLSRSYEQYF
>TRBV6-5|13|NA|TRBJ1-2|TRBD1
TGTGCCAGCACCGAACACAGGGGGTCGGGCTACACCTTC
CASTEHRGSGYTF
>TRBV25-1|15|NA|TRBJ2-2|NA
TGTGCCAGCCGCCCGCCGGACCAAGGGAGCGGGGAGCTGTTTTTT
CASRPPDQGSGELFF
>TRBV7-9|11|NA|TRBJ2-3|NA
TGTGCCAGCAGCACCACAGATACGCAGTATTTT
CASSTTDTQYF
>TRBV10-3|17|few|TRBJ1-1|NA
TGTGCCATCAGTGAGTCGAGGGCGGGTGACGTGGCCACTGAAGCTTTCTTT
CAISESRAGDVATEAFF
>TRBV20-1|11|NA|TRBJ1-2|NA
TGCAACGCACGGGGGGCGCGTGGCTACACCTTC
CNARGARGYTF
>TRBV7-2|14|once|TRBJ2-7|TRBD1
TGTGCCAGCAGCTTCCCGACAGGGAACTACGAGCAGTACTTC
CASSFPTGNYEQYF
>TRBV27|17|NA|TRBJ2-7|TRBD2
TGTGCCAGCAGTCATGGGCCGGGGGGGGTTAAAGCCTACGAGCAGTACTTC
CASSHGPGGVKAYEQYF
>TRBV27|14|few|TRBJ1-6|NA
TGTGCCAGCAGGGGTTTCCTGAATAATTCACCCCTCCACTTT
CASRGFLNNSPLHF
>TRBV6-1|15|NA|TRBJ2-7|NA
TGTGCCAGCAGTGAAGTCGCGGGGTTGGCCTACGAGCAGTACTTC
CASSEVAGLAYEQYF
>TRBV19|16|NA|TRBJ1-3|TRBD1
TGTGCCAGTACCTCCGGGACAGGGGGGACTGGAAACACCATATATTTT
CASTSGTGGTGNTIYF
>TRBV28|16|NA|TRBJ2-3|TRBD2
TGTGCCAGCAGTTTAATGGCGGGAGGTGGAACAGATACGCAGTATTTT
CASSLMAGGGTDTQYF
>TRBV30|13|NA|TRBJ2-7|NA
TGTGCCTGGAAAGACAGGCGGACCTACGAGCAGTACTTC
CAWKDRRTYEQYF
>TRBV18|15|NA|TRBJ1-6|TRBD1
TGTGCCAGCTCACTATGGACAGGGGGCGATTCACCCCTCCACTTT
CASSLWTGGDSPLHF
>TRBV18|15|NA|TRBJ1-1|NA
TGTGCCAGCTCACAAGGGTCGAGGGAGAACACTGAAGCTTTCTTT
CASSQGSRENTEAFF
>TRBV21-1|16|NA|TRBJ2-3|NA
TGTGCCAGCAGCAAAGTCCCGGACCTCAGCACAGATACGCAGTATTTT
CASSKVPDLSTDTQYF